The sequence of this T cell receptor beta chain was determined in a study of T cells in Graves' hyperthyroidism and ophthalmopathy. Study-level findings and limits: From stable hyperthyroidism, ophthalmopathy was set apart by a 13 V-J model. Most thyroid clonotypes that were expanded above 0.001 also turned up in blood.

Diagnoses were made from clinical symptoms, serum measures (thyroxine and TRAb), thyroid ultrasound and orbital computed tomography. This clonotype was recorded at least ten times. Its target is not known. Germline values: CDR1 SGHTA, CDR2 FQGNSA. Trimming stripped 5 bases from V and 2 bases from J, with 19 bases between. The CDR3 is 17 amino acids. The investigators amplified TCR beta CDR3 regions from RNA transcripts. The HTBI primer set was used in a first-round RT-PCR of the TCR CDR3. TCRdb used MiXCR to reprocess the multiplex PCR reads, holding one entry per CDR3 protein. The repertoire holds 600,000 or so distinct CDR3 sequences, about half seen once, with about 7.9% in the top ten.

The sequence was obtained from a woman under 30 with Graves' hyperthyroidism. The chain employs TRBV7-2 and TRBJ1-5, with D possibly being TRBD1 (5 bases). The sample comprised peripheral blood or thyroid tissue (not recorded which). CDR3 nucleotide sequence: TGTGCCAGCAGCCCCAGAGCCGCCGGGACGCGCAATCAGCCCCAGCATTTT. It codes for CASSPRAAGTRNQPQHF.